The 6 T cell receptor beta chains below come from one sample, sequenced in a study of radiotherapy plus CTLA-4 blockade in lung cancer. The assay was immunoSEQ multiplex PCR, and TCRdb's table has in-frame clones only and misses some. The data show about 120,000 clones, 85% to 90% seen once. The sample was peripheral blood, taken from a patient treated with radiotherapy plus ipilimumab. Every receptor here comes from a human donor with non-small cell lung cancer that progressed on radiotherapy plus ipilimumab.

V and J are TRBV10-1 and TRBJ1-1; 9 bases align to TRBD1. V gave up 0 bases and J gave up 6 bases; unmatched junction bases: 5. Germline CDR1 WNHNN, CDR2 SYGVQD (reference sequence). This CDR3 spans 15 amino acids. CDR3 DNA: TGCGCCAGCAGTGAGTCCGGGACAGGGATAGCTGAAGCTTTCTTT. This sequence encodes CASSESGTGIAEAFF.

The genes are TRBV2 and TRBJ1-3; no clear D gene. The CDR3 runs 15 residues. Trimming pared 2 bases from V and 4 bases from J, leaving 12 bases between. Germline lookup yields CDR1 SNHLY and CDR2 FYNNEI. The CDR3 region is CASSERLRAGNTIYF. The CDR3 DNA reads TGTGCCAGCAGTGAACGGTTAAGGGCGGGAAACACCATATATTTT.

Here the CDR3 reads CASSEVGTSSGNTIYF. CDR3 coding DNA: TGTGCCAGCAGTGAAGTAGGGACATCCTCTGGAAACACCATATATTTT. V is TRBV2 and J is TRBJ1-3; possible D gene TRBD1, 6 bases. Germline V gene data show CDR1 as SNHLY and CDR2 as FYNNEI. The CDR3 runs 16 residues. V was cut by 1 base and J by 0 bases, with 10 bases left in between.

The CDR3 is CASSQDGTENGYTF. For the CDR3, the DNA is TGCGCCAGCAGCCAAGACGGGACAGAAAATGGCTACACCTTC. V and J are TRBV4-1 and TRBJ1-2; TRBD1 agrees at 7 bases. The CDR3 extends over 14 amino acids. V trimming: 0 bases; J trimming: 6 bases; junction bases outside the gene matches: 4. The germline gives CDR1 MGHRA, CDR2 YSYEKL.

The chain has TRBV27 and TRBJ1-1; perhaps TRBD1 as D (6 bases). V lost 4 bases and J 0 bases, leaving 9 bases between the germline ends. The germline V gene has CDR1 MNHEY and CDR2 SMNVEV (reference sequence). The CDR3 runs 14 residues. The CDR3 DNA reads as TGTGCCAGCAGTTGGGGGCTTATGAACACTGAAGCTTTCTTT. Encoded protein: CASSWGLMNTEAFF.

This chain connects TRBV15 to TRBJ2-3; D is unresolved. The CDR3 covers 14 residues. CDR1 and CDR2 (germline): LNHNV, YYDKDF (reference sequence). Trimming stripped 4 bases from V and 2 bases from J, with 10 bases between. The CDR3 loop reads CATSTSATTDTQYF. CDR3 in DNA: TGTGCCACCAGCACCTCTGCCACCACAGATACGCAGTATTTT.